This TCR beta chain comes out of a study of CD8 T cells in ankylosing spondylitis. As the method for making TCR beta libraries, quantitative 5'-RACE with molecular barcodes was used. Each CDR3 protein gets one entry after TCRdb re-called the 5' RACE reads with MiXCR. The data contain roughly 230,000 distinct CDR3 sequences, under 20% of them singletons. Germline lookup yields CDR1 MNHEY and CDR2 SMNVEV (reference sequence). Trimming took 5 bases from V and 1 from J, leaving 12 bases between them. The CDR3 is 14 amino acids. This clonotype has a handful of counts. The receptor comes from a male donor with ankylosing spondylitis or in good health (not recorded which). The V gene is TRBV27, the J gene TRBJ2-7, with a possible D match to TRBD2 (5 bases). The sample was blood, either unsorted or a sorted T cell fraction (not recorded which). DNA of the CDR3: TGTGCCAGCAGTGTTTCTAGCTCTTCCTACGAGCAGTACTTC. It translates to CASSVSSSSYEQYF.